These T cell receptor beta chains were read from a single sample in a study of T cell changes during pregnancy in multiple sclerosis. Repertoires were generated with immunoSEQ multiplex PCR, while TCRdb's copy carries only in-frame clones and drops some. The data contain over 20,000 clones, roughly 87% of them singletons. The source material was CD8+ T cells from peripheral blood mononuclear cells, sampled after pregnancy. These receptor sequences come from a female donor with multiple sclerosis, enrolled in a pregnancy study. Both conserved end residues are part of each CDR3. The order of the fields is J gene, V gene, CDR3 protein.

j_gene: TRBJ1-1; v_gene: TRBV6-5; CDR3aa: CASSYKTGPWSTEAFF
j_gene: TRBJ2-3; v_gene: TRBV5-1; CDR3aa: CASSLRLAGGTDTQYF
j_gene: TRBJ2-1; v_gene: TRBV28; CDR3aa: CASSFPNLAGYNEQFF
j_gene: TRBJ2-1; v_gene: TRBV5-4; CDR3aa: CASSLGLEINEQFF
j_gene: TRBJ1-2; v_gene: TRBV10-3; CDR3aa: CAIRLTGSEGYGYTF
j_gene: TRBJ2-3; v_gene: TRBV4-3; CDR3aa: CASSQELGQGPDTQYF
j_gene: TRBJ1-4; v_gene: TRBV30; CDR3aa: CACYPGDILGPNEKLFF
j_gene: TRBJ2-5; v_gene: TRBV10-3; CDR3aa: CAISELLAGGEETQYF
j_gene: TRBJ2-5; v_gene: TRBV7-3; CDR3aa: CASSLGQGNGETQYF
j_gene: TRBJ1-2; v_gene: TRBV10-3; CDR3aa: CAISEPRDRVEKNYGYTF
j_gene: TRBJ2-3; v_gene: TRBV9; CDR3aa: CASSVSGRSDTQYF
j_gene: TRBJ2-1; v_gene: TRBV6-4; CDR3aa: CASSEGGRTEQFF
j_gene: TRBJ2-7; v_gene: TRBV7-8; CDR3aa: CASSPLITAYEQYF
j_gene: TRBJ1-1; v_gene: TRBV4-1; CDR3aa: CASSQVDREGTEAFF
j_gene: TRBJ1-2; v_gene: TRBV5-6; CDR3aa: CASSLERRGSGYGYTF
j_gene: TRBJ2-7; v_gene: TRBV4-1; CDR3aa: CASSPGQGGDYEQYF
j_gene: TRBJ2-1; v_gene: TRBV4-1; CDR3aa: CASSQGGSAYNEQFF
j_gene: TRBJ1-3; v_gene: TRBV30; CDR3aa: CAWSVGGGGNTIYF
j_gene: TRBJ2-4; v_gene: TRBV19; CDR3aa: CASSISAGGPNIQYF
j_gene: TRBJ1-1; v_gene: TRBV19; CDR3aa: CASSIANGRGLNTEAFF
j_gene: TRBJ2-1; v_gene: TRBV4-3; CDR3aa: CASSQSSQGRFNEQFF
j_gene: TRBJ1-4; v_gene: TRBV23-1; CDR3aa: CASSQSGSQGEGVSEKLFF
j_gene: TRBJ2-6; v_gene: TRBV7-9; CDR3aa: CASSFERTGANVLTF
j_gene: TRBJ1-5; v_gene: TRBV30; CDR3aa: CAWGGDNQPQHF